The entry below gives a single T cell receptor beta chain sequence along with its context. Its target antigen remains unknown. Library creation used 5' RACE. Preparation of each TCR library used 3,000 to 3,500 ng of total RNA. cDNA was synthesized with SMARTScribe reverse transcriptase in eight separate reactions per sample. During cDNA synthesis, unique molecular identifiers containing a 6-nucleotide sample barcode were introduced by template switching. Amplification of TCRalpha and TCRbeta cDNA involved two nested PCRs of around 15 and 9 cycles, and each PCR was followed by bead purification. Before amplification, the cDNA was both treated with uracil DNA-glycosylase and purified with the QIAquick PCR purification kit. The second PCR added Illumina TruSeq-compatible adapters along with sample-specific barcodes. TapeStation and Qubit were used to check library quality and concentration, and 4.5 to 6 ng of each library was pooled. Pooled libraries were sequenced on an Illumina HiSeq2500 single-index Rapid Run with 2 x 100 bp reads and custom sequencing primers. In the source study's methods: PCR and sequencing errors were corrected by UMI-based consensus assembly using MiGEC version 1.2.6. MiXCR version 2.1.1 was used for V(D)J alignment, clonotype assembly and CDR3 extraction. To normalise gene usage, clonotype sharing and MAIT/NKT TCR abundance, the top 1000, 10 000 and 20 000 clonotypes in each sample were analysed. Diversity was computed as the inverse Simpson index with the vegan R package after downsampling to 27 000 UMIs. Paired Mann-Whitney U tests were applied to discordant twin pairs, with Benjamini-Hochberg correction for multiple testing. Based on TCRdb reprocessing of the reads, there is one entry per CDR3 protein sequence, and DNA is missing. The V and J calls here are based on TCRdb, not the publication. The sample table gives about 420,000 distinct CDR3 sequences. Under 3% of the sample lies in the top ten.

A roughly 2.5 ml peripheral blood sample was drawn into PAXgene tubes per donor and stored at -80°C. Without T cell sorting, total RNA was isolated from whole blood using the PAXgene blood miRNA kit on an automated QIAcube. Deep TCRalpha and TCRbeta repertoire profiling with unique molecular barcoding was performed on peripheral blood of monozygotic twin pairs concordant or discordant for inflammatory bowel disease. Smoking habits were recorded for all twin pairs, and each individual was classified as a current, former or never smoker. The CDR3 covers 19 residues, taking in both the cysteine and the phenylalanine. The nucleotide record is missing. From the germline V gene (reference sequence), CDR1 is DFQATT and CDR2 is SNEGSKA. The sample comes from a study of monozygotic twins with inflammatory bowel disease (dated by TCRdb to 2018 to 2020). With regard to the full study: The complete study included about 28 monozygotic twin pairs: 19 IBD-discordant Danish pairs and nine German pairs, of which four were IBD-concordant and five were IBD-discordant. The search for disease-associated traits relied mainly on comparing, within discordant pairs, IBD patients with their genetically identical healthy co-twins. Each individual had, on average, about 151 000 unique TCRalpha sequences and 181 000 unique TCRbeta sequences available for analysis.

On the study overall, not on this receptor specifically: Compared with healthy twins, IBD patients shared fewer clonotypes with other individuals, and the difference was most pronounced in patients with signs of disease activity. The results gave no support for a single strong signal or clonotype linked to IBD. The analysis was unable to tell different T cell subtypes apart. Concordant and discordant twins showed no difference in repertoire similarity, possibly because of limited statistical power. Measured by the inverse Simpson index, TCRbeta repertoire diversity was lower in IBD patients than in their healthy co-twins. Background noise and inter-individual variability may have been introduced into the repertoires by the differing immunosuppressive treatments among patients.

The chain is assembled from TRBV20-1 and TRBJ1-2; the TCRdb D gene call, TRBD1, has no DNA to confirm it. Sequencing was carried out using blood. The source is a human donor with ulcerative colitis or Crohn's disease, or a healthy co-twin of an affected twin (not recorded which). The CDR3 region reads CSARERVRTGLATNYGYTF.